This is a list of T cell receptor beta chains from one sample in a study of lymphopenia after photon versus proton radiotherapy. This table comes from immunoSEQ multiplex PCR, and its TCRdb copy is limited to in-frame clones, with some not included. Among roughly 57,000 clones listed, about 86% were seen once. Sequences were derived from peripheral blood, sampled from a patient treated with photon-based radiotherapy. All receptors derive from a man aged 45-65 years with gastric cancer. The CDR3 runs from the conserved cysteine through the conserved F or W. The D gene is left open where the match is weak. Clone size is given for some rows only: seen once, a few or many times, or a class if the clone is expanded.

abundance,v_gene,d_gene,j_gene,len,CDR3nt,CDR3aa
.,TRBV19,.,TRBJ2-7,14,TGTGCCAGTAGTATCTCGCGGGGGCAGTACGAGCAGTACTTC,CASSISRGQYEQYF
.,TRBV18,TRBD1,TRBJ2-7,15,TGTGCCAGCTCACAAAAAGGGACAGGGGACCACGAGCAGTACTTC,CASSQKGTGDHEQYF
.,TRBV6-5,.,TRBJ1-2,14,TGTGCCAGCAGCCCGACAGCCACTAACTATGGCTACACCTTC,CASSPTATNYGYTF
.,TRBV6-4,TRBD2,TRBJ2-1,15,TGTGCCAGCAGTGCAAAGGGAGGGGACTACAATGAGCAGTTCTTC,CASSAKGGDYNEQFF
few,TRBV7-9,.,TRBJ1-1,13,TGTGCCAGCAGCCAACTGCAATCCACTGAAGCTTTCTTT,CASSQLQSTEAFF
.,TRBV18,.,TRBJ2-7,12,TGTGCCAGCTCACCTCTACGGGGGGAGCAGTACTTC,CASSPLRGEQYF
.,TRBV23-1,TRBD2,TRBJ2-2,20,TGCGCCAGCAGTCAATCTGCCATACTAGCGGGCCCAACGAACACCGGGGAGCTGTTTTTT,CASSQSAILAGPTNTGELFF
.,TRBV27,.,TRBJ2-7,13,TGTGCCAGCACCCCGGTGTGGGGGAACGAGCAGTACTTC,CASTPVWGNEQYF
.,TRBV7-2,.,TRBJ2-2,11,TGTGCCAGCAGCTTACCAGGGGAGCTGTTTTTT,CASSLPGELFF
.,TRBV5-5,.,TRBJ2-7,16,TGTGCCAGCAGCTTGGTTCTCTCGGGGCCCCCCTACGAGCAGTACTTC,CASSLVLSGPPYEQYF
.,TRBV27,TRBD1,TRBJ2-7,13,TGTGCCAGCAGCCACGGACAGGTTGACGAGCAGTACTTC,CASSHGQVDEQYF
.,TRBV5-1,.,TRBJ2-1,14,TGCGCCAGCAGCTTGGGGAACTCCTACAATGAGCAGTTCTTC,CASSLGNSYNEQFF
once,TRBV18,.,TRBJ2-4,17,TGTGCCAGCTCACCACGCGAGACGGACAGTAAGAAAAACATTCAGTACTTC,CASSPRETDSKKNIQYF
.,TRBV14,.,TRBJ1-2,16,TGTGCCAGCAGCCAAGATCGATTTGGGGGGACGGAGGGCTACACCTTC,CASSQDRFGGTEGYTF
.,TRBV6-1,TRBD2,TRBJ2-7,15,TGTGCCAGCAGCCCCGGGACTAGCGTTACCTACGAGCAGTACTTC,CASSPGTSVTYEQYF
.,TRBV30,TRBD1,TRBJ2-1,12,TGTGCCTTACAGGGGGCGGGTAATGAGCAGTTCTTC,CALQGAGNEQFF
.,TRBV9,TRBD2,TRBJ2-1,22,TGTGCCAGCAGCGCTGGAACACCGGTTCGGGGACTAGCGGGAGCGGCCTACAATGAGCAGTTCTTC,CASSAGTPVRGLAGAAYNEQFF
.,TRBV4-1,TRBD2,TRBJ2-1,17,TGCGCCAGCAGCCAGCCGACTAGCGGGAGGCGAGGCGATGAGCAGTTCTTC,CASSQPTSGRRGDEQFF
.,TRBV5-6,TRBD1,TRBJ1-4,16,TGTGCCAGCAGCGAGGACAGGGGGAGTATCTATGAAAAACTGTTTTTT,CASSEDRGSIYEKLFF
.,TRBV28,.,TRBJ1-5,12,TGTGCCAGCGGACTTAGCAATCAGCCCCAGCATTTT,CASGLSNQPQHF
.,TRBV11-1,TRBD2,TRBJ2-1,15,TGTGCCAGCAGCTGGGACGGGAGGGCCTACAATGAGCAGTTCTTC,CASSWDGRAYNEQFF
.,TRBV7-8,.,TRBJ2-7,15,TGTGCCAGCAGCTTAGGCAGGAGGAGCTCCTACGAGCAGTACTTC,CASSLGRRSSYEQYF
.,TRBV5-6,.,TRBJ2-1,16,TGTGCCAGCAGCGCGGGACGGCGAGGAGTTCACAATGAGCAGTTCTTC,CASSAGRRGVHNEQFF
.,TRBV25-1,TRBD2,TRBJ2-5,15,TGTGCCAGCAGTGAATCGACTAGCGGACAAGAGACCCAGTACTTC,CASSESTSGQETQYF
.,TRBV19,TRBD1,TRBJ1-1,17,TGTGCCAGTAGCCGCTGGGACAGGGGTAATCTGAACACTGAAGCTTTCTTT,CASSRWDRGNLNTEAFF
.,TRBV7-2,.,TRBJ2-2,15,TGTGCCAGCAGCTTAGCGTGGACTCGGACCGGGGAGCTGTTTTTT,CASSLAWTRTGELFF
.,TRBV6-6,TRBD2,TRBJ2-1,14,TGTGCCAGCGGTACTAGCGGGAGTTGGAATGAGCAGTTCTTC,CASGTSGSWNEQFF
.,TRBV4-2,TRBD2,TRBJ2-7,15,TGTGCCAGCAGCCAGGAACTAGCGGGAGATTACGAGCAGTACTTC,CASSQELAGDYEQYF
.,TRBV27,.,TRBJ2-7,15,TGTGCCAGCAGTTTATCGACAGGAACGGCCTACGAGCAGTACTTC,CASSLSTGTAYEQYF
.,TRBV7-6,TRBD1,TRBJ2-2,14,TGTGCCAGCAGCTTCGGGACAGGGGTAGGGGAGCTGTTTTTT,CASSFGTGVGELFF
.,TRBV10-1,.,TRBJ2-7,14,TGCGCCAGCAGTGAGTCTTCCTCGAGGGGTGAGCAGTACTTC,CASSESSSRGEQYF
.,TRBV30,.,TRBJ2-3,16,TGTGCCTGGAGTGTAGTGGGACGGAGAATTACAGATACGCAGTATTTT,CAWSVVGRRITDTQYF
.,TRBV6-6,TRBD1,TRBJ1-1,15,TGTGCCAGCAGTTACCCAGGGCAGGGGGACACTGAAGCTTTCTTT,CASSYPGQGDTEAFF
once,TRBV6-5,TRBD1,TRBJ1-2,14,TGTGCCAGCAGTCGCGGACAGGGGAACTATGGCTACACCTTC,CASSRGQGNYGYTF
.,TRBV13,.,TRBJ2-7,14,TGTGCCAGCAGCTTAAGGGGGAACCCCTACGAGCAGTACTTC,CASSLRGNPYEQYF
.,TRBV6-5,TRBD1,TRBJ2-1,15,TGTGCCAGCAGTTGGCCGGGACAGGGCTACAATGAGCAGTTCTTC,CASSWPGQGYNEQFF
.,TRBV2,.,TRBJ1-4,17,TGTGCCAGCAGTGTGGGCCCCGGGGCAGCAACTAATGAAAAACTGTTTTTT,CASSVGPGAATNEKLFF
.,TRBV7-2,.,TRBJ2-1,13,TGTGCCAGCAGCTTAGCAGGGGGCAATGAGCAGTTCTTC,CASSLAGGNEQFF
.,TRBV4-1,.,TRBJ2-1,15,TGCGCCAGCAGCCAAGGCCCGAGCTCCTACAATGAGCAGTTCTTC,CASSQGPSSYNEQFF
.,TRBV6-6,.,TRBJ2-1,16,TGTGCCAGCAGCCCTCTCACTTCCCACTCCTACAATGAGCAGTTCTTC,CASSPLTSHSYNEQFF
.,TRBV9,TRBD1,TRBJ2-6,19,TGTGCCAGCAGCGTTTCCGGGACAGCGGACGGCTCTGGGGCCAACGTCCTGACTTTC,CASSVSGTADGSGANVLTF
.,TRBV4-2,.,TRBJ2-6,19,TGTGCCAGCAGCCAAGATCGATGGCAGGCGATCTCTGGGGCCAACGTCCTGACTTTC,CASSQDRWQAISGANVLTF
.,TRBV6-5,.,TRBJ2-6,16,TGTGCCAGCAGTTATAGCGCGGCATCTGGGGCCAACGTCCTGACTTTC,CASSYSAASGANVLTF
.,TRBV19,.,TRBJ1-4,14,TGTGCCAGTAGTCAACAGGGTGGCGACGAAAAACTGTTTTTT,CASSQQGGDEKLFF
.,TRBV30,.,TRBJ2-5,13,TGTGCCTGGAGTAACGAGGTCCAAGAGACCCAGTACTTC,CAWSNEVQETQYF
.,TRBV29-1,TRBD1,TRBJ1-1,13,TGCAGCGCGACAGGGTTCTACGTCGCTGAAGCTTTCTTT,CSATGFYVAEAFF
.,TRBV19,.,TRBJ2-3,14,TGTGCCAGTAGTATTTCCCTGGACGGAGATACGCAGTATTTT,CASSISLDGDTQYF
.,TRBV6-4,.,TRBJ1-1,16,TGTGCCAGCAGTGACTCCGGGGAGGGCACTGTAGCTGAAGCTTTCTTT,CASSDSGEGTVAEAFF
.,TRBV2,TRBD1,TRBJ2-1,13,TGTGCCAGCAGGGGACAGGGGGGGAATGAGCAGTTCTTC,CASRGQGGNEQFF